This T cell receptor (beta chain) emerged from a study of cytomegalovirus exposure and HLA in healthy donors. Study information: A later analysis reported the 90 to 150 validation repertoires used the same platform as the 550 to 700 first-cohort repertoires.

Here immunoSEQ multiplex PCR was the method, and the copy in TCRdb shows in-frame clones only, minus some. The data show 90,000 to 110,000 clones, with 85% to 90% seen just once and roughly 4% held by the top ten. General study results and limits: In vitro data verified a few CMV-associated chains as specific for CMV antigens. The study put some 160 TCR beta chains on its list as cytomegalovirus-associated.

Germline values: CDR1 SGHTA, CDR2 FQGNSA. The CDR3 totals 13 residues. V dropped 1 base and J dropped 8 bases, with 9 bases sitting between them. Regarding this clone: The target antigen is unknown.

Sequences were obtained from PBMCs. The rearrangement joins TRBV7-2 to TRBJ2-1, with TRBD1 as a possible D gene (5 bases). The TCR comes from a woman younger than 35 in good health and CMV-seropositive. The DNA of the CDR3 is TGTGCCAGCAGCTTAGAATTGGGGCATGAGCAGTTCTTC. Amino acids: CASSLELGHEQFF.